Shown below are 29 T cell receptor beta chains from a single sample sequenced in a study of blood T cells in healthy people across ages. A sample-barcoded 5' primer and a J-beta primer mix were used in a second PCR of roughly 6 to 11 cycles. Each CDR3 protein is one row after TCRdb ran MiXCR on the 5' RACE reads. Seen here are hundreds of thousands of distinct CDR3 sequences, approximately 31% observed once, and the top ten hold 15%. The sequenced sample consisted of blood. The receptors stem from a woman older than 75 in good health.

The chain joins TRBV9 to TRBJ2-5; a possible D gene is TRBD1 (5 bases). The CDR3 contains 14 residues. The germline V gene encodes CDR1 SGDLS and CDR2 YYNGEE. Trimming pared 2 bases from V and 11 bases from J, leaving 19 bases between. The CDR3 loop is CASSVSRVDNEQYF. In nucleotides, the CDR3 is TGTGCCAGCAGCGTCAGCAGGGTAGACAATGAGCAGTACTTC.

There are many counts of this clonotype. The rearrangement uses TRBV5-1 and TRBJ2-5; 9 bases map to TRBD2. The germline V gene has CDR1 SGHRS and CDR2 YFSETQ. Trimming took 0 bases from V and 3 from J; bases not matched to a gene: 0. This CDR3 region has 14 residues. CDR3: CASSLVAGEETQYF. The CDR3 DNA reads as TGCGCCAGCAGCTTGGTAGCGGGAGAAGAGACCCAGTACTTC.

Ten or more counts support this clonotype. This rearrangement joins TRBV20-1 to TRBJ2-5; a weak D match, TRBD2 (5 bases). The V gene's germline CDR1 is DFQATT and CDR2 SNEGSKA (reference sequence). Trimming took 0 bases from V and 1 from J, leaving 12 bases between them. The CDR3 length is 15 residues. The CDR3 protein is CSARDPSWGQETQYF. CDR3 coding DNA: TGCAGTGCTAGAGATCCTAGCTGGGGCCAAGAGACCCAGTACTTC.

A word on this clonotype: A single base separates this from a much larger clone, so it may be a read error. The chain employs TRBV10-3 and TRBJ1-2; TRBD1 matches 8 bases. CDR1 and CDR2 (germline): ENHRY, SYGVKD. CDR3 length: 13 amino acids. CDR3 nucleotides: TGTGCCATCCACGCCGGGACAGGCTATGACTACACCTTC. Translating it yields CAIHAGTGYDYTF.

The J gene is TRBJ2-5, the V gene TRBV20-1; possibly TRBD2 for D (6 bases). From germline, CDR1 is DFQATT and CDR2 SNEGSKA (reference sequence). V shed 0 bases and J shed 4 bases, with 12 bases lying between them. The CDR3 spans 14 residues. CDR3 sequence (DNA): TGCAGTGCTAGAGATAGAGGGAGGCGAGAGACCCAGTACTTC. Its translation is CSARDRGRRETQYF.

The chain couples TRBV5-1 to TRBJ2-5; possibly TRBD2 for D (5 bases). The germline gives CDR1 SGHRS, CDR2 YFSETQ. This CDR3 comprises 14 residues. V was trimmed by 2 bases and J by 5 bases, leaving 13 bases between them. CDR3 sequence reads: CASSLMGWEETQYF. The CDR3, as DNA: TGCGCCAGCAGCTTAATGGGGTGGGAGGAGACCCAGTACTTC.

This clonotype was counted between two and nine times. The V call is TRBV28, the J call TRBJ2-5; 10 bases match TRBD1. Germline CDR1 reads MDHEN; CDR2 reads SYDVKM. The CDR3 spans 16 residues. Trimming cost V 8 bases and J 0 bases; bases outside gene matches: 9. The chain's CDR3 is CASGRQGAPYQETQYF. The CDR3 region has the DNA TGTGCCAGCGGGAGACAGGGGGCCCCTTACCAAGAGACCCAGTACTTC.

Notes on this clonotype: A clone one base away is much larger, so this may be a read error. The chain employs TRBV4-1 and TRBJ2-3, with D maybe TRBD2 (7 bases). V was pared by 2 bases and J by 7 bases, with 16 bases between. Looked up from germline, CDR1 is MGHRA and CDR2 is YSYEKL. The CDR3 sequence is 15 residues long. The CDR3 DNA reads as TGCGCCAGCAGCCAATTGGGAGGGGGAGGGAATACGCAGTATTTT. Translated, it gives CASSQLGGGGNTQYF.

The sample holds a few counts of this clonotype. The V call is TRBV6-1, the J call TRBJ1-5; tentative D call: TRBD1 (6 bases). Germline V lookup: CDR1 MNHNS, CDR2 SASEGT. The V end lost 5 bases, the J end lost 4 bases, and 15 bases lay between the germline ends. The CDR3 runs to 15 residues. The CDR3: CASSLSHRVNQPQHF. CDR3 nucleotide sequence: TGTGCCAGCAGTTTGAGTCACAGGGTTAATCAGCCCCAGCATTTT.

This clonotype has ten or more counts. CDR3 sequence reads: CASSLVRPTDTQYF. CDR3 coding DNA: TGTGCCAGCAGCTTGGTCAGGCCCACAGATACGCAGTATTTT. This sequence joins TRBV5-4 and TRBJ2-3; D ambiguous. V was cut by 0 bases and J by 2 bases, with 7 bases left in between. In germline, CDR1 is SGHNT, CDR2 YYREEE (reference sequence). The length of the CDR3 is 14 residues.

The rearrangement uses TRBV6-2 or TRBV6-3 and TRBJ2-3, with TRBD2 as a possible D gene (7 bases). The germline V gene encodes CDR1 MNHEY and CDR2 SVGEGT. Trimming left V 5 bases short and J 2 bases short, with 11 bases between. CDR3 length equals 14 residues. Here the CDR3 reads CASSRGTTTDTQYF. CDR3 nucleotide sequence: TGTGCCAGCAGTAGGGGGACTACCACAGATACGCAGTATTTT.

The count of this clonotype is one. The chain uses TRBV20-1 and TRBJ2-3; D is ambiguous. The CDR3 has 15 amino acids. V gave up 6 bases and J gave up 4 bases, with 20 bases separating them. Germline V gene lookup returns CDR1 DFQATT and CDR2 SNEGSKA (reference sequence). The chain's CDR3 is CSASRTVTRADTQYF. The CDR3 DNA reads as TGCAGTGCATCTAGGACCGTAACTCGGGCAGATACGCAGTATTTT.

This clonotype was counted at least ten times. The V gene is TRBV27, the J gene TRBJ2-6; D gene unclear. CDR3 length: 15 residues. V gave up 1 base and J gave up 1 base, with 5 bases separating them. Germline-derived CDR1 and CDR2 are MNHEY and SMNVEV (reference sequence). CDR3 nucleotide sequence: TGTGCCAGCAGTTTATGGATGTCTGGGGCCAACGTCCTGACTTTC. It is translated as CASSLWMSGANVLTF.

This clonotype has only a few counts. The chain is built from TRBV24-1 and TRBJ1-5, with unresolved D. Germline CDR1 and CDR2: KGHDR and SFDVKD. The CDR3 length is 19 residues. V was clipped by 2 bases and J by 2 bases, with 21 bases between them. CDR3 in amino acids: CATSDSARSLGLGNQPQHF. CDR3 in DNA: TGTGCCACCAGTGATTCAGCCCGATCGTTAGGACTAGGCAATCAGCCCCAGCATTTT.

The chain couples TRBV10-3 to TRBJ1-2, with D tentatively TRBD1 (6 bases). With 6 bases removed from V and 8 bases from J, the gap between germline ends came to 16 bases. CDR3 size: 13 residues. CDR1 and CDR2 (germline): ENHRY, SYGVKD. Here the CDR3 reads CAISPDRPGGYTF. DNA for the CDR3: TGTGCCATCAGCCCCGACAGGCCTGGGGGCTACACCTTC.

The chain couples TRBV19 to TRBJ1-2; no clear D gene. This CDR3 spans 14 amino acids. Deletions cut 4 bases from V and 5 bases from J, with 14 bases between. Germline CDR1 is LNHDA and CDR2 is SQIVND (reference sequence). The CDR3 sequence is CASSSPRLGYGYTF. Written as DNA, the CDR3 is TGTGCCAGTAGTAGCCCTCGGCTGGGGTATGGCTACACCTTC.

This clonotype was seen a handful of times. A much more abundant neighbour one base away suggests this may be a read error. This chain joins TRBV10-2 and TRBJ1-5; 7 nucleotides align to TRBD1. Germline V CDR1 and CDR2: WSHSY, SAAADI. V shed 6 bases and J 4 bases; nucleotides not matched to a gene: 6. The CDR3 extends over 14 amino acids. CDR3 protein: CASSAGGVNQPQHF. The CDR3 DNA reads TGCGCCAGCAGCGCAGGGGGAGTAAATCAGCCCCAGCATTTT.

The chain employs TRBV5-1 and TRBJ1-2; 9 nucleotides agree with TRBD1. Germline CDR1 and CDR2: SGHRS and YFSETQ. Losses at the gene ends were 6 bases for V and 4 bases for J; bases not matched to a gene: 13. The CDR3 consists of 16 residues. The CDR3 DNA follows: TGCGCCAGCATCACAGACCCCGGGACAGGGAGCTATGGCTACACCTTC. It codes for CASITDPGTGSYGYTF.

This clonotype is a singleton in its sample. This may arise from a read error, as a much more abundant clone is one base away. The chain recombines TRBV27 with TRBJ2-7; TRBD2 agrees at 9 bases. Germline V gene sequence: CDR1 MNHEY, CDR2 SMNVEV (reference sequence). This CDR3 comprises 16 residues. The CDR3 DNA follows: TGTGCCAGCCGTTTGGAGGAGCGGGGGGCCTACAATGAGCAGTACTTC. Translated, it gives CASRLEERGAYNEQYF.

This clonotype has ten or more counts. CDR3 region: CATSDRGPPDTQYF. Here the CDR3 DNA reads TGTGCCACCAGTGACCGGGGACCCCCAGATACGCAGTATTTT. This chain links TRBV24-1 with TRBJ2-3, with D perhaps matching TRBD1 or TRBD2 (5 bases each). The germline V and J ends were trimmed by 4 bases and 4 bases, with 11 bases remaining between them. Germline CDR1 and CDR2: KGHDR and SFDVKD. The CDR3 is 14 amino acids.

This clonotype has a handful of counts. The chain is built from TRBV4-1 and TRBJ2-7; 10 nucleotides agree with TRBD2. Looked up from germline, CDR1 is MGHRA and CDR2 is YSYEKL. The ends lost 4 bases at V and 3 bases at J; junction bases unmatched: 12. The CDR3 totals 17 residues. The CDR3 protein is CASSRRGESGGVYEQYF. CDR3 DNA sequence: TGCGCCAGCAGCCGGAGGGGGGAAAGCGGGGGGGTCTACGAGCAGTACTTC.

This chain joins TRBV28 and TRBJ1-1, with D tentatively TRBD1 (5 bases). Germline-derived CDR1 and CDR2 are MDHEN and SYDVKM. V shed 4 bases and J shed 10 bases, with 13 bases lying between them. The CDR3 has 12 amino acids. CDR3 sequence (DNA): TGTGCCAGCAGTTGGGCGATGGGGGGAGCTTTCTTT. It translates to CASSWAMGGAFF.

CDR3 in amino acids: CASSASTGATYEQYF. The DNA for the CDR3 is TGCGCCAGCAGCGCCTCGACAGGGGCCACCTACGAGCAGTACTTC. The chain employs TRBV4-3 and TRBJ2-7; 8 bases match TRBD1. Germline V gene data show CDR1 as LGHNA and CDR2 as YSLEER. The CDR3 totals 15 residues. After removal of 5 bases from V and 2 bases from J, the junction contained 8 bases not matched to a gene.

This clonotype was counted ten times or more. The V gene is TRBV5-1, the J gene TRBJ1-4; D is unresolved. This CDR3 is 15 amino acids long. The V and J ends lost 1 base and 6 bases respectively, with 13 bases between them. The germline gives CDR1 SGHRS, CDR2 YFSETQ. As DNA, the CDR3 is TGCGCCAGCAGCTTGTCTGGCCGTCGGGATGAAAAACTGTTTTTT. Translating it yields CASSLSGRRDEKLFF.

This chain connects TRBV15 to TRBJ1-5; 8 nucleotides match TRBD1. The CDR3 loop spans 18 amino acids. V trimming: 0 bases; J trimming: 1 base; junction bases outside the gene matches: 8. CDR1 and CDR2 from the germline V gene are LNHNV and YYDKDF (reference sequence). CDR3 nucleotides: TGTGCCACCAGCAGAGATCCAGGACAGGGACGGAGCAATCAGCCCCAGCATTTT. As protein: CATSRDPGQGRSNQPQHF.

The V call is TRBV3-1, the J call TRBJ2-5, with no clear D. The CDR3 runs to 14 residues. V was cut by 0 bases and J by 9 bases, with 14 bases left in between. Germline V gene lookup returns CDR1 LGHDT and CDR2 YNNKEL (reference sequence). CDR3 region: CASSQDKLVEPQYF. In nucleotides, the CDR3 is TGTGCCAGCAGCCAAGATAAGCTGGTCGAGCCCCAGTACTTC.

This clonotype has more than one count but fewer than ten. The genes are TRBV4-3 and TRBJ2-3; maybe TRBD1 (6 bases). The CDR3 spans 16 residues. The germline V gene encodes CDR1 LGHNA and CDR2 YSLEER. Trimming shortened V by 1 base and J by 4 bases, and 15 bases separated the two germline ends. The CDR3 coding sequence is TGCGCCAGCAGCCAAGGGGCTAGGGGGTTCCCAGATACGCAGTATTTT. This encodes CASSQGARGFPDTQYF.

The V and J genes are TRBV7-9 and TRBJ1-2; TRBD1 matches at 8 bases. Trimming at V came to 4 bases and at J to 4 bases, leaving 11 bases not matched to a gene. CDR1 SEHNR and CDR2 FQNEAQ come from the germline V gene (reference sequence). The CDR3 spans 16 residues. The CDR3 here is CASSSMGRGQSYGYTF. CDR3 sequence (DNA): TGTGCCAGCAGCTCTATGGGCAGGGGGCAAAGCTATGGCTACACCTTC.

The V call is TRBV20-1, the J call TRBJ1-6; 11 bases are a match to TRBD1. The V segment lost 7 bases and the J segment 10 bases; nucleotides outside the gene matches: 15. CDR1 and CDR2 (germline): DFQATT, SNEGSKA (reference sequence). The CDR3 loop spans 16 amino acids. The CDR3 reads CSVNPGQGVGKSPLHF. CDR3 sequence (DNA): TGCAGTGTAAATCCGGGACAGGGGGTGGGTAAATCACCCCTCCACTTT.